Sequencing of this T cell receptor (beta chain) was carried out in a study of cytomegalovirus exposure and HLA in healthy donors (dated by TCRdb to about 2017). In terms of the full investigation: In an earlier analysis of several hundred of the donors, 276 Gb of sequence data and approximately 120 million unique TCR beta sequences from approximately 180 million T cells were reported. About 320 gigabases of sequencing data and approximately 80 million unique TCR sequences were included in an early release covering about 620 HLA-typed donors. Among the roughly 400 genotyped donors, roughly 80% belonged to the genetic ancestry cluster associated with self-reported Caucasian donors. The study aimed to test whether signatures of past pathogen exposure could be identified by cataloging public T cell receptors. The study used immunosequencing to profile the T cell repertoires of 666 subjects and linked those repertoires to cytomegalovirus serostatus. Along with the approximately 700-subject first cohort, a separate validation cohort of over a hundred different subjects was used. The study combined high-throughput TCR immunosequencing, statistical association of individual TCRs with disease status, and machine learning to predict cytomegalovirus infection status. To study patterns of TCR occurrence, a later analysis re-analyzed previously published TCR beta repertoires from under 750 donors and added high-resolution HLA genotyping. Rather than using new phenotypic data, the later analysis identified candidate immune exposures from TCR beta sequences and from how often those sequences occurred across donors. To decide whether each TCR beta V gene segment behaved as functional or pseudogenic, an earlier analysis of fewer than 750 of the donors relied on high-throughput TCR beta sequencing. Donor age, sex, ethnicity and CMV serostatus were collected together with the repertoire data. In a later genetic analysis, genome-wide SNP genotypes for about three fifths of the roughly 670 donors were used, and that subset was treated as a discovery cohort. Every repertoire in the discovery cohort had been generated on one and the same sequencing platform. HLA typing included class I and class II loci at four-digit resolution. Typing coverage varied by locus: about 629-630 donors for A, B, C, DRB1 and DQB1; around 560 for DQA1; about 570 for DPA1; around 490 for DPB1. About 5 DR-DQ haplotypes were handled as single units for association and clustering, since linkage in the cohort was strong. On average, 235,054 unique TCR beta nucleotide sequences were sequenced per donor among 350 to 400 genotyped donors of the cohort, with about 17% of those sequences being non-productive. Study-wide findings and limitations: A further reported finding was that TCR beta sequences accurately predicted the HLA-A and HLA-B alleles for most subjects in the first cohort. Most TCR sequences were observed very rarely across donors, whereas some public TCRs were present in many individuals. This cohort had only TCR beta chains sequenced, and the lack of alpha or paired-chain data limited which features could be detected. Cytomegalovirus status was reported to be diagnosed by the classifier with high specificity and sensitivity in both the original and validation cohorts. The 87-base-pair reads could not distinguish some IMGT-functional V segments, including TRBV6-2 and TRBV6-3, so those segments were excluded. Linkage disequilibrium might explain the correlated functional status among segregating V segments, but an unknown experimental factor could not be excluded. A few of the identified cytomegalovirus-associated TCR beta chains were confirmed in vitro to be specific for cytomegalovirus antigens. The study listed 164 TCR beta chains as associated with cytomegalovirus. Because some donors lacked HLA typing at each locus, the association tests relied only on the typed subset. A later analysis reported that several top co-occurrence clusters appeared linked to parvovirus B19, influenza, CMV and Epstein-Barr virus. In an earlier analysis of roughly 560 of the donors, most TCR beta V segments were observed in productive rearrangements about 90% or about 30% of the time, broadly matching IMGT annotations. Most CMV-associated TCR beta chains appeared to be HLA-restricted in a later analysis, and the HLA associations seemed to be driven largely by CMV exposure. Strong co-occurrence of HLA alleles, especially DR and DQ, made assigning TCR associations to individual alleles difficult. A group of highly shared sequence variants was considered likely to be a technical artifact of the sequencing pipeline. In a later analysis, the rate of TCR association differed among HLA loci, with DRB1 alleles having the most associated TCRs and HLA-C alleles having the fewest. Compared with the approximately 710-donor mean, donors in an Asian-associated ancestry cluster had fewer N-insertions in productive TCRs, according to a later genetic analysis. Immune exposure information for the cohort was limited to CMV serostatus. Because counts were too low, roughly 16 rarely observed V segments, including chromosome 9 orphons, were left out of the earlier analysis of approximately 500 of the donors. Roughly uniform sequencing depth across donors was assumed in presence/absence analyses, although this assumption may not hold. It was suggested by the authors that the approach could potentially be generalized to other disease states and immunological phenotypes. In a later analysis, HLA-associated TCR beta chains showed more clonal expansion and lower generation probabilities than non-associated chains that were equally common. In a later analysis, 15,000 to 20,000 TCR beta sequences were associated with specific HLA alleles at a false discovery rate of 0.05. A later genetic analysis associated a missense DCLRE1C variant with V-gene and J-gene trimming of TCR beta chains, and an independent cohort replicated the association.

The cohort consisted of 600 to 750 healthy bone marrow donors. At the time of sampling, every cohort member was nominally healthy, though immune exposures that went unrecorded were likely present. The donor was CMV seropositive and was included in the group of approximately 300 seropositive cohort members. A peripheral blood sample was provided by each donor, and peripheral blood mononuclear cells were used for TCR beta sequencing. Genomic DNA extraction from the blood cell samples was performed with the Qiagen DNeasy Blood Extraction Kit. Regarding this clone: No antigen is known for it.

Library preparation employed the immunoSEQ multiplex PCR assay. The multiplex PCR relied on a mix of 60 forward primers for TCR Vbeta segments and 13 reverse primers for TCR Jbeta segments. The CDR3 region of rearranged TCR beta genes was amplified from genomic DNA by a multiplex PCR assay. Amplified TCR beta libraries were sequenced as 87-base-pair reads on the Illumina HiSeq System. The original methods were these. A later analysis counted about 76 million unique TCR beta chains across the 690 or so repertoires, and some 11 million of these chains were shared by at least two donors. Raw reads were error-corrected and collapsed into unique sequences with a nearest-neighbor algorithm that merged closely related sequences to remove PCR and sequencing errors. Alignment of CDR3 sequences to IMGT reference sequences was used to assign V, D and J gene segments. For a sequence to be retained, a match of at least six nucleotides was required to both a V gene segment and a J gene segment. Rearrangements were called productive when the CDR3 lacked stop codons and stayed in frame with V and J; all others were non-productive. CDR3 was defined by IMGT convention, running from the second conserved V-encoded cysteine to the conserved J-encoded phenylalanine. In an earlier analysis of more than 550 of the donors, sequences lacking an unambiguous match to a single V gene segment were excluded. An earlier analysis of some 610 of the donors called V segments functional above 56.7% productive rearrangements and segregating when the between-donor standard deviation exceeded 5%. A statistical classification framework was built to diagnose cytomegalovirus status from the catalog of TCR beta chain sequences. In a later analysis, V and J genes were assigned by comparing TCR nucleotide sequences against IMGT/GENE-DB human TR gene sequences. Using the TCRdist pipeline, a later analysis assigned CDR3 sequences along with most-parsimonious VDJ recombination scenarios. In a later analysis, each TCR beta chain was defined by its CDR3 amino acid sequence together with its V-gene family, and reads lacking a unique V-gene family were excluded. As a way to deal with suspected cross-contamination and a sequencing artifact, a later analysis dropped hundreds of nucleotide sequences that were highly shared and had low generation probability. In a later analysis, a clonal expansion index was calculated for each public chain from normalized within-repertoire ranks of inferred template counts. Generation probabilities in a later analysis came from a VDJ recombination model fitted to out-of-frame rearrangements, and those results were checked against IGoR. A later analysis scored TCR-TCR, TCR-HLA and TCR-CMV co-occurrence with hypergeometric tests, applying a repertoire-size bias correction to TCR pairs. False discovery rates were estimated in a later analysis by permuting HLA or CMV assignments 20 times. In a later analysis, co-occurring TCRs were grouped using DBSCAN, with TCRdist sequence similarity added in when clustering inside HLA-allele-positive subsets. Repertoires with fewer than 30,000 or more than 120,000 public chains, plus five repertoires with anomalous nucleotide sharing, were excluded from co-occurrence clustering. Sourced from immuneACCESS, this table was stored by TCRdb with only in-frame sequences that have V and J called. A share of the clones is absent; for the studies checked, an unresolved V gene accounts for under half, and the remainder has no known explanation. That table supplies the V and J calls and clone size; D and trimming were determined from the DNA. The sample table records around 75,000 clones. Together, the top ten hold roughly 13% of the sample.

From cysteine to phenylalanine, the CDR3 is 16 amino acids long. The retained sequence is limited to the CDR3, 48 bases, with the frame set at the first base. V and J are truncated by 1 base and 0 bases respectively, leaving an intervening sequence of 10 bases. CDR1 and CDR2 are read off the germline V gene as SGHTA and FQGNSA. This chain joins TRBV7-2 to TRBJ1-3; a tentative D match to TRBD1 spans 6 bases. The specimen was PBMCs. The clonotype originates from a man aged 50 to 59 in good health and CMV-seropositive. The DNA reads TGTGCCAGCAGCTTAGGTTGGGGGCCCTCTGGAAACACCATATATTTT. Its coded protein is CASSLGWGPSGNTIYF.